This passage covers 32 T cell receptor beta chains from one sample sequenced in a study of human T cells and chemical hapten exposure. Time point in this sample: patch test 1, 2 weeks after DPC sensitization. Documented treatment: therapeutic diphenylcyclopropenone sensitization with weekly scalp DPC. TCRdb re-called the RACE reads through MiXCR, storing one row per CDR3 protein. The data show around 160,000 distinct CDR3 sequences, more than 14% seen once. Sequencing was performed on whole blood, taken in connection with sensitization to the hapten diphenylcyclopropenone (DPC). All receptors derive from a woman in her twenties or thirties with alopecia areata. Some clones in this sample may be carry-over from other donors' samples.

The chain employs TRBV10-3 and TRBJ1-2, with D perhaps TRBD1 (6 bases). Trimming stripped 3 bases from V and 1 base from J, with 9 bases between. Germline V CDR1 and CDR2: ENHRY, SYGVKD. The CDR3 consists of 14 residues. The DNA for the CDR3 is TGTGCCATCAGTGACGGGACATTTAACTATGGCTACACCTTC. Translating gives CAISDGTFNYGYTF.

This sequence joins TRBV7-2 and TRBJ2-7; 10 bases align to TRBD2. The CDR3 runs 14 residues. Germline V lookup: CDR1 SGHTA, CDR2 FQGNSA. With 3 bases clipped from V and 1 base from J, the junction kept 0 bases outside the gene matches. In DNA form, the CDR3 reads TGTGCCAGCAGCTTTAGCGGGGGGTCCTACGAGCAGTACTTC. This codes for CASSFSGGSYEQYF.

For the CDR3, the DNA is TGTGCCAGCAGCTCCATGGGGCGCTACACCTTC. It translates to CASSSMGRYTF. The chain couples TRBV5-4 to TRBJ1-2; maybe TRBD1 (5 bases). The CDR3 spans 11 residues. The germline V gene has CDR1 SGHNT and CDR2 YYREEE (reference sequence). Trimming took 3 bases from V and 9 from J, leaving 9 bases between them.

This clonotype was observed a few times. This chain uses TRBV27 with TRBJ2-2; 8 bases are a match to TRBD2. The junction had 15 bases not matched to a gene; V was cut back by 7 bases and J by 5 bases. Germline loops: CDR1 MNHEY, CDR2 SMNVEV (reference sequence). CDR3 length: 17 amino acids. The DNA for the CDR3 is TGTGCCAGCACCCGAAACCCCGGGACTAGTCGGACCGGGGAGCTGTTTTTT. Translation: CASTRNPGTSRTGELFF.

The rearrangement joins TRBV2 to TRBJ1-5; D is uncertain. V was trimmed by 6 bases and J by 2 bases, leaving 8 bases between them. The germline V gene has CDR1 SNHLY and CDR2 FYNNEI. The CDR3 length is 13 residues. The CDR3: CASSDGGNQPQHF. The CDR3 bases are TGTGCCAGCAGCGACGGCGGCAATCAGCCCCAGCATTTT.

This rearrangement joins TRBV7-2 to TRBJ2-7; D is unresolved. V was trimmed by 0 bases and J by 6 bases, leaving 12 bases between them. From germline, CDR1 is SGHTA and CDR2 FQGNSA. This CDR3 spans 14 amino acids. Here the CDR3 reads CASSLAVGIPEQYF. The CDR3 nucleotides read TGTGCCAGCAGCTTAGCAGTGGGAATTCCCGAGCAGTACTTC. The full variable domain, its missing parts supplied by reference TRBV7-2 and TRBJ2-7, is GAGVSQSPSNKVTEKGKDVELRCDPISGHTALYWYRQSLGQGLEFLIYFQGNSAPDKSGLPSDRFSAERTGGSVSTLTIQRTQQEDSAVYLCASSLAVGIPEQYFGPGTRLTVT.

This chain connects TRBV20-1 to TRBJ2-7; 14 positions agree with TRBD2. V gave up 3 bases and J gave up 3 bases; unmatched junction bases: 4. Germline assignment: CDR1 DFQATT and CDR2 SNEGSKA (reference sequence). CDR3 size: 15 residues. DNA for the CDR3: TGCAGTGCTAGCCCGGGACTAGCGGGAGTCTACGAGCAGTACTTC. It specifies CSASPGLAGVYEQYF.

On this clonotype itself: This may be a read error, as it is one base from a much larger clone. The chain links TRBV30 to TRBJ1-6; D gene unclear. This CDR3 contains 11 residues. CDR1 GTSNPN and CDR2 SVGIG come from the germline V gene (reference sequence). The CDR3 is CAWSDNSPPHF. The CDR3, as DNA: TGTGCCTGGAGCGATAATTCACCCCCCCACTTT.

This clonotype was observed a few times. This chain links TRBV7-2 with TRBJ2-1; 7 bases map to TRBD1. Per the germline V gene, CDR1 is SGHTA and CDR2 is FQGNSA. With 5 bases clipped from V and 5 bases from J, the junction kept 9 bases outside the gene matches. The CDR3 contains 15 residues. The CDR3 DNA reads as TGTGCCAGCAGCCCCCCGAGGGGGCTAAACAATGAGCAGTTCTTC. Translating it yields CASSPPRGLNNEQFF.

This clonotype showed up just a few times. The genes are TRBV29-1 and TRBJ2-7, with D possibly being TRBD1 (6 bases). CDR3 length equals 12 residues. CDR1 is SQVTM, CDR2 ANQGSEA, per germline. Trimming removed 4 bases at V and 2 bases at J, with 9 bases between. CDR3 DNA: TGCAGCGTTGGACAGGTTACCTACGAGCAGTACTTC. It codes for CSVGQVTYEQYF.

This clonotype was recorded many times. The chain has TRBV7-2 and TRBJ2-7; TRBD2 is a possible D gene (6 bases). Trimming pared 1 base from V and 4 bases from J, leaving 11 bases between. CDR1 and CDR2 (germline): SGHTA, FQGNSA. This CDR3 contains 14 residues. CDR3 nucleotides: TGTGCCAGCAGCTTAGTGGCGGGAACGTACGAGCAGTACTTC. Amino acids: CASSLVAGTYEQYF.

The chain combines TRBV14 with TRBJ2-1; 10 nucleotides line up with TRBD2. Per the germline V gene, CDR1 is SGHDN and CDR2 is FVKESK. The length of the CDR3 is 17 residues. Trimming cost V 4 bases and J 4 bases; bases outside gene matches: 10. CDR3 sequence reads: CASSPLRSGRIYNEQFF. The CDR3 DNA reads TGTGCCAGCAGCCCCCTTCGTAGCGGGAGGATATACAATGAGCAGTTCTTC.

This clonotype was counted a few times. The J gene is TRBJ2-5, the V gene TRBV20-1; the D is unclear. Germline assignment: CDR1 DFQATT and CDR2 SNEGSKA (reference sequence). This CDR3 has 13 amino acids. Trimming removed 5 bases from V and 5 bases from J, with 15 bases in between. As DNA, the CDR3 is TGCAGTGCTCCCGACGGCTCCTCGGAGACCCAGTACTTC. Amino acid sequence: CSAPDGSSETQYF.

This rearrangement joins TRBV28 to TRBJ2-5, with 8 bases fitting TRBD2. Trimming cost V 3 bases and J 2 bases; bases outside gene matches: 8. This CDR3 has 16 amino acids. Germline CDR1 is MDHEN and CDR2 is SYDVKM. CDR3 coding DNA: TGTGCCAGCAGTTTTCTCGTAAGCGGGGGACAAGAGACCCAGTACTTC. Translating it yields CASSFLVSGGQETQYF.

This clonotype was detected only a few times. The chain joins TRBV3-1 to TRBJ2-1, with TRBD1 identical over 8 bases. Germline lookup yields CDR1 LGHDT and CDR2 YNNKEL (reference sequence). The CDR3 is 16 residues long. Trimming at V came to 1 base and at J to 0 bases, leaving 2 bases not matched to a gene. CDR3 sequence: CASSQAQGGSYNEQFF. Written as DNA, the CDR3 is TGTGCCAGCAGCCAAGCACAGGGGGGCTCCTACAATGAGCAGTTCTTC.

CDR3 in amino acids: CASSFGGGLTNYGYTF. The CDR3 nucleotides are TGTGCCAGCAGCTTCGGCGGAGGACTTACTAACTATGGCTACACCTTC. The rearrangement uses TRBV7-2 and TRBJ1-2; D ambiguous. V gave up 3 bases and J gave up 0 bases, with 14 bases separating them. The germline V gene encodes CDR1 SGHTA and CDR2 FQGNSA. The CDR3 is made up of 16 amino acids.

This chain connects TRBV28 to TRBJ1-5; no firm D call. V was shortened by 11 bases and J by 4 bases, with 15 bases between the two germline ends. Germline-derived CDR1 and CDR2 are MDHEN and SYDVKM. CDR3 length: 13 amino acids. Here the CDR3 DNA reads TGTGCCGGCACGTCGTCTTTGAATCAGCCCCAGCATTTT. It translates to CAGTSSLNQPQHF.

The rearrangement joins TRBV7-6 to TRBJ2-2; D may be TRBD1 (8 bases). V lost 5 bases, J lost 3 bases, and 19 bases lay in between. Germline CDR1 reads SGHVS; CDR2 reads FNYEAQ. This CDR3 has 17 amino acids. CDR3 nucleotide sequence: TGTGCCAGCAGCGTTGATAGACAGGGGAGGGACACCGGGGAGCTGTTTTTT. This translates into CASSVDRQGRDTGELFF.

The CDR3 reads CASSPVGSGPVTQYF. The CDR3 DNA is TGCGCCAGCAGCCCCGTGGGGAGCGGCCCCGTTACGCAGTATTTT. The chain carries TRBV10-1 and TRBJ2-3; weak D call: TRBD2 (5 bases). CDR3 length: 15 amino acids. Trimming took off 6 bases at V and 8 bases at J, with 21 bases between the two ends. CDR1 and CDR2 from the germline V gene are WNHNN and SYGVQD (reference sequence).

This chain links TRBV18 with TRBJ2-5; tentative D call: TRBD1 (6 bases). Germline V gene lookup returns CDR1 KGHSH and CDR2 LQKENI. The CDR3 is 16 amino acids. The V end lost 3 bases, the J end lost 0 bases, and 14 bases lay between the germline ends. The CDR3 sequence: CASSPTGFADQETQYF. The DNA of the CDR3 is TGTGCCAGCTCACCTACAGGGTTTGCGGACCAAGAGACCCAGTACTTC.

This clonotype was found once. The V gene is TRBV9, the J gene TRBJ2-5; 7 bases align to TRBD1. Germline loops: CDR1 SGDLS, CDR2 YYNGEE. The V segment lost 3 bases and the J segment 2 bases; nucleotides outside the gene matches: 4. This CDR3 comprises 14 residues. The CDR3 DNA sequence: TGTGCCAGCAGCGCAAGGGGACAGCAAGAGACCCAGTACTTC. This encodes CASSARGQQETQYF. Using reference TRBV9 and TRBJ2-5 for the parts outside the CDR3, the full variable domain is DSGVTQTPKHLITATGQRVTLRCSPRSGDLSVYWYQQSLDQGLQFLIQYYNGEERAKGNILERFSAQQFPDLHSELNLSSLELGDSALYFCASSARGQQETQYFGPGTRLLVL.

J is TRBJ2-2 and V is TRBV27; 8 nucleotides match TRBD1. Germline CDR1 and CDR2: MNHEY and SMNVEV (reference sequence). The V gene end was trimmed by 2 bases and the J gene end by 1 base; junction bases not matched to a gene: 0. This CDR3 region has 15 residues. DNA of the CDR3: TGTGCCAGCAGTTTAGGACAGGGGAACACCGGGGAGCTGTTTTTT. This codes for CASSLGQGNTGELFF.

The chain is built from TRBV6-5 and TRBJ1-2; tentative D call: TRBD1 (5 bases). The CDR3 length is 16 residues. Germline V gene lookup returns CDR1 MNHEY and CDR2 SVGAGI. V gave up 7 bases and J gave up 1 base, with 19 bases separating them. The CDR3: CASTKDSTNFNYGYTF. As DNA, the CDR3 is TGTGCCAGCACCAAAGACAGCACGAATTTTAACTATGGCTACACCTTC.

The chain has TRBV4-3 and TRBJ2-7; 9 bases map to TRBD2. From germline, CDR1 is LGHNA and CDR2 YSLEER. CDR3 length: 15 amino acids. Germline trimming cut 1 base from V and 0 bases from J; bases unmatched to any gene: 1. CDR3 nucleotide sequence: TGCGCCAGCAGCCAAGGTAGCGGGGGCTCCTACGAGCAGTACTTC. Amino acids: CASSQGSGGSYEQYF.

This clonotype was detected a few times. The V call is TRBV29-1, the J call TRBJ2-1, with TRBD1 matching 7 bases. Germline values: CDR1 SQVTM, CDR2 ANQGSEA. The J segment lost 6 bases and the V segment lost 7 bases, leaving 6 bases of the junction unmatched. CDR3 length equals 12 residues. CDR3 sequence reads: CSGKTGVNEQFF. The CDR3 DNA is TGCAGCGGAAAAACAGGGGTCAATGAGCAGTTCTTC.

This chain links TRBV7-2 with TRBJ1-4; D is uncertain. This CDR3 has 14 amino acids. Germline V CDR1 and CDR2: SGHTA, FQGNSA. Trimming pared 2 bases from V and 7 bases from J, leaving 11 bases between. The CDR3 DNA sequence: TGTGCCAGCAGCTTAACCCAGGCCGTTGAAAAACTGTTTTTT. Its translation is CASSLTQAVEKLFF.

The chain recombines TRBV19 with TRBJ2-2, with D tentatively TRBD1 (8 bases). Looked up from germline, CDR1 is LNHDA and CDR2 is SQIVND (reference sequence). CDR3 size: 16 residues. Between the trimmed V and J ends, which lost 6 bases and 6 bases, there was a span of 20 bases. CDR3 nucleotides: TGTGCCAGTAGCGAGCGGGACAGGATCAATGCCGGGGAGCTGTTTTTT. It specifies CASSERDRINAGELFF.

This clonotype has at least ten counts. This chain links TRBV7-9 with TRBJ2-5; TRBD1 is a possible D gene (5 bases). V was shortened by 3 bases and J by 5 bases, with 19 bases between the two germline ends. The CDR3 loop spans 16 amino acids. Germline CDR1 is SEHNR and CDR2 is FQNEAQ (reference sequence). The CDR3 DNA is TGTGCCAGCAGCTTCACCCCTGGACACGTCATGGAGACCCAGTACTTC. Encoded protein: CASSFTPGHVMETQYF.

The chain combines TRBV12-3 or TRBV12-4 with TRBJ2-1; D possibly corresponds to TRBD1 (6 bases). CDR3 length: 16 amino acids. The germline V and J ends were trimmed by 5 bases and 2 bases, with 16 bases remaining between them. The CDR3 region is CASSLPQGPTYNEQFF. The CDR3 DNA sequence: TGTGCCAGCAGTCTCCCCCAGGGGCCCACCTACAATGAGCAGTTCTTC.

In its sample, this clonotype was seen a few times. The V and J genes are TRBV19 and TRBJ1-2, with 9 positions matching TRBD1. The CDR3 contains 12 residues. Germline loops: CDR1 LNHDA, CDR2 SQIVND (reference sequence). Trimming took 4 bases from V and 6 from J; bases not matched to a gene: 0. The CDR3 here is CASSRTGDGYTF. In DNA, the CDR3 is TGTGCCAGTAGTAGGACAGGGGATGGCTACACCTTC. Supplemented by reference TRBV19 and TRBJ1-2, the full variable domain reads DGGITQSPKYLFRKEGQNVTLSCEQNLNHDAMYWYRQDPGQGLRLIYYSQIVNDFQKGDIAEGYSVSREKKESFPLTVTSAQKNPTAFYLCASSRTGDGYTFGSGTRLTVV.

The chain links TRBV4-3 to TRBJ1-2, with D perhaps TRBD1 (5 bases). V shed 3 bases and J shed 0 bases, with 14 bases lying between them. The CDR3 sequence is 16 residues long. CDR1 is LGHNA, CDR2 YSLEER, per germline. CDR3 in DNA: TGCGCCAGCAGCCATGAAACCAGGGCCACTAACTATGGCTACACCTTC. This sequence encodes CASSHETRATNYGYTF.

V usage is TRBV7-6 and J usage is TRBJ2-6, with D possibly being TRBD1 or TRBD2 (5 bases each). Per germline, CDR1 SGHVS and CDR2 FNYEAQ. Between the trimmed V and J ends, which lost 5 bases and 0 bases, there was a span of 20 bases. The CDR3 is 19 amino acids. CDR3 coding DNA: TGTGCCAGCAGCCCTGGCCCCGGGACCCGCAACTCTGGGGCCAACGTCCTGACTTTC. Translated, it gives CASSPGPGTRNSGANVLTF.